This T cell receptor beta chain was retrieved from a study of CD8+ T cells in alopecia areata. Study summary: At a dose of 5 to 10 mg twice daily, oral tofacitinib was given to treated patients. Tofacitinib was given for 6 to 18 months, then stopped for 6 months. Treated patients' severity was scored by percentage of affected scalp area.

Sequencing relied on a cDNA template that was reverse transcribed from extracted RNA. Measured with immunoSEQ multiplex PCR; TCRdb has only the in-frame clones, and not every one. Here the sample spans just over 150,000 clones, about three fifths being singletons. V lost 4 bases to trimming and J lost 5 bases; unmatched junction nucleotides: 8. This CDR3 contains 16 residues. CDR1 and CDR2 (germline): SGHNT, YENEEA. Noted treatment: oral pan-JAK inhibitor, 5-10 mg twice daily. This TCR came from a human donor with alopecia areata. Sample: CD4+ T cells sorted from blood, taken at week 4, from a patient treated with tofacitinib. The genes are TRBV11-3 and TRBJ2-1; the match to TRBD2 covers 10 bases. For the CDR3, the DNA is TGTGCCAGCAGCTCCCACCTAGCGGGGGCCGACAATGAGCAGTTCTTC. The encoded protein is CASSSHLAGADNEQFF. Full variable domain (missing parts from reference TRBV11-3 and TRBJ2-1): EAGVVQSPRYKIIEKKQPVAFWCNPISGHNTLYWYLQNLGQGPELLIRYENEEAVDDSQLPKDRFSAERLKGVDSTLKIQPAELGDSAVYLCASSSHLAGADNEQFFGPGTRLTVL.